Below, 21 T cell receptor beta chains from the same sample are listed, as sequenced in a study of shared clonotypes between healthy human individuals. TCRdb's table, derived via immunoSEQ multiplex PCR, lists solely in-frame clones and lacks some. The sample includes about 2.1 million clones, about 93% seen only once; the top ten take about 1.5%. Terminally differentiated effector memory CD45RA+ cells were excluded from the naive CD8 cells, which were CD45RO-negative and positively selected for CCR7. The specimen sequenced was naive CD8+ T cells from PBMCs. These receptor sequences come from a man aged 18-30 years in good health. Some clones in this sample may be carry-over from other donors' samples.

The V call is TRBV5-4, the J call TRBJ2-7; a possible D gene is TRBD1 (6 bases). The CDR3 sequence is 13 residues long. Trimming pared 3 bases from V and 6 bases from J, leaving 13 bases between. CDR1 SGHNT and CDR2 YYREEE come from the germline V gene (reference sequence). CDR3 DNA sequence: TGTGCCAGCAGCTACGCCACAGGGTCCGAGCAGTACTTC. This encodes CASSYATGSEQYF. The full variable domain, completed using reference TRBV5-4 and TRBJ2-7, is ETGVTQSPTHLIKTRGQQVTLRCSSQSGHNTVSWYQQALGQGPQFIFQYYREEENGRGNFPPRFSGLQFPNYSSELNVNALELDDSALYLCASSYATGSEQYFGPGTRLTVT.

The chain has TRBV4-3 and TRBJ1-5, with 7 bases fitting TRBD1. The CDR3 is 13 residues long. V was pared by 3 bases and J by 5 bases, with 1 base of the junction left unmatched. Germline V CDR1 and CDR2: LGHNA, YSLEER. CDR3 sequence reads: CASSQTGHQPQHF. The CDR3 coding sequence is TGCGCCAGCAGCCAGACAGGGCATCAGCCCCAGCATTTT.

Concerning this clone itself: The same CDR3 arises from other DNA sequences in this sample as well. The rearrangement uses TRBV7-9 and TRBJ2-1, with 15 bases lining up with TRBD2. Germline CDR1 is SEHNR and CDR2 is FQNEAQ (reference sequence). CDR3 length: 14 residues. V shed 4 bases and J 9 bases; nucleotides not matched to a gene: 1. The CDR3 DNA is TGTGCCAGCAGCTCGGGACTAGCGGGAGGTGAGCAGTTCTTC. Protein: CASSSGLAGGEQFF.

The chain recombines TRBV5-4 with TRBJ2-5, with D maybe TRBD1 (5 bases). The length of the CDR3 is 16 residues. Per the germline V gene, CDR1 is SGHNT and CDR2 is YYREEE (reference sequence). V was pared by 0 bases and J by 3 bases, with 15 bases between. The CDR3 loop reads CASSLERGRGKETQYF. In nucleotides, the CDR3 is TGTGCCAGCAGCTTGGAAAGGGGCCGCGGTAAAGAGACCCAGTACTTC.

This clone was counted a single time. CDR3 in amino acids: CASSPRTGGAAGELFF. The CDR3 DNA is TGTGCCAGCAGCCCACGGACAGGGGGCGCCGCCGGGGAGCTGTTTTTT. The rearrangement links TRBV11-3 to TRBJ2-2, with 11 bases matching TRBD1. V was clipped by 5 bases and J by 6 bases; unmatched bases: 8. The CDR3 runs to 16 residues. Germline V gene data show CDR1 as SGHNT and CDR2 as YENEEA. The complete variable domain, with remaining parts taken from reference TRBV11-3 and TRBJ2-2, reads EAGVVQSPRYKIIEKKQPVAFWCNPISGHNTLYWYLQNLGQGPELLIRYENEEAVDDSQLPKDRFSAERLKGVDSTLKIQPAELGDSAVYLCASSPRTGGAAGELFFGEGSRLTVL.

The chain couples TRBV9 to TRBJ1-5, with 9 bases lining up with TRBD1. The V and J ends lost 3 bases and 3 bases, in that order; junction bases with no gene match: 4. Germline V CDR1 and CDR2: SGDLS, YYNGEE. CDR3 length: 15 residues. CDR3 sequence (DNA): TGTGCCAGCAGCGCGGACAGGGGCTCCAATCAGCCCCAGCATTTT. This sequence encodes CASSADRGSNQPQHF.

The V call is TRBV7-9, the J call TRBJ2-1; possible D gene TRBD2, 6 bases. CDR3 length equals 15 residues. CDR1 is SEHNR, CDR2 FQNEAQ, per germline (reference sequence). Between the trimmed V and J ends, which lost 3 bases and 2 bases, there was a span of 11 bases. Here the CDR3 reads CASSFGGTPYNEQFF. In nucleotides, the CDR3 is TGTGCCAGCAGCTTTGGCGGGACGCCCTACAATGAGCAGTTCTTC.

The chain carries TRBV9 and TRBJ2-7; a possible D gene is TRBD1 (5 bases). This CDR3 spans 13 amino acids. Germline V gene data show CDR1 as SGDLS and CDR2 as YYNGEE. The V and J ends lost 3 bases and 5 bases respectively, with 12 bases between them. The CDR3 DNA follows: TGTGCCAGCAGCGGCAGGGCAGATAACGAGCAGTACTTC. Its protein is CASSGRADNEQYF.

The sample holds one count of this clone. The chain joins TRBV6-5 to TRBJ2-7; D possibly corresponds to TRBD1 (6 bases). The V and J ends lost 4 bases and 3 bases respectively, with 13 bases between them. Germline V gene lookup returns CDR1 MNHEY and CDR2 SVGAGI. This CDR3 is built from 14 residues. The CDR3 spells CASSSDGTNYEQYF. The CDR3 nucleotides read TGTGCCAGCAGTTCTGACGGGACAAACTACGAGCAGTACTTC.

The CDR3 reads CASRTGGREQFF. CDR3 coding DNA: TGTGCCAGCAGAACCGGGGGGCGGGAGCAGTTCTTC. The chain carries TRBV28 and TRBJ2-1; D is possibly TRBD2 (7 bases). Looked up from germline, CDR1 is MDHEN and CDR2 is SYDVKM. The CDR3 contains 12 residues. Trimming took 6 bases from V and 10 from J, leaving 13 bases between them. The whole variable domain, filled in from reference TRBV28 and TRBJ2-1, reads DVKVTQSSRYLVKRTGEKVFLECVQDMDHENMFWYRQDPGLGLRLIYFSYDVKMKEKGDIPEGYSVSREKKERFSLILESASTNQTSMYLCASRTGGREQFFGPGTRLTVL.

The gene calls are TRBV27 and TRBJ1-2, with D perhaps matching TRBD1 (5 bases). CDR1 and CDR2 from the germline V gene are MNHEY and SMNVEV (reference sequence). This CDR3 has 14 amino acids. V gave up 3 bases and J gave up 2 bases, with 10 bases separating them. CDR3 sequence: CASSLGNRNYGYTF. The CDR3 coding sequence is TGTGCCAGCAGTTTGGGGAACAGGAACTATGGCTACACCTTC.

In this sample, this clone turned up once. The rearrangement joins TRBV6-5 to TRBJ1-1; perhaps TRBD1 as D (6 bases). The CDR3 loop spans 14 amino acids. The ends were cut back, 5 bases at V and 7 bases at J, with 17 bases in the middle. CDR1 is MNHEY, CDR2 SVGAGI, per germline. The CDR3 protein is CASSQRDKVFEAFF. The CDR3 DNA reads TGTGCCAGCAGTCAAAGGGACAAAGTCTTTGAAGCTTTCTTT.

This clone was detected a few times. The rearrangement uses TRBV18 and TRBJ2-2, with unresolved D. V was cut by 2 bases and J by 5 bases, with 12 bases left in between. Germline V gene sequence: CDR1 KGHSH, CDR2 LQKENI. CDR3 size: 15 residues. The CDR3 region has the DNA TGTGCCAGCTCACCAAACGGGCCTGGGACCGGGGAGCTGTTTTTT. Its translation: CASSPNGPGTGELFF.

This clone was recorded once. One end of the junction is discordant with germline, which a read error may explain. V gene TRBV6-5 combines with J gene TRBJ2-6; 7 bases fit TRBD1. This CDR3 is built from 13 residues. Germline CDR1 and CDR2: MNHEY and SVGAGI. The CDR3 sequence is CASSYHTGTDQSF. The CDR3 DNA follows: TGTGCCAGCAGTTACCATACTGGGACAGATCAATCTTTC.

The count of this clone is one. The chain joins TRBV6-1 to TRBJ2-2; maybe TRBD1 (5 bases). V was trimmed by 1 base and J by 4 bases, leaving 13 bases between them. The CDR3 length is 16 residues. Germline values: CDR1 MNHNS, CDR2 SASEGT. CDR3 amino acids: CASSEGVRASTGELFF. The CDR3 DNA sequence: TGTGCCAGCAGTGAAGGCGTCAGGGCGAGCACCGGGGAGCTGTTTTTT.

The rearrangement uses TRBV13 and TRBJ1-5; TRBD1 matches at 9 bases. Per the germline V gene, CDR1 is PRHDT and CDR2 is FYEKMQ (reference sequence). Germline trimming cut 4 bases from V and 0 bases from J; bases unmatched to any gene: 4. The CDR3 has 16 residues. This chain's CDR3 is CASSSGQGTSNQPQHF. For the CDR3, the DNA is TGTGCCAGCAGCTCAGGACAGGGGACTAGCAATCAGCCCCAGCATTTT.

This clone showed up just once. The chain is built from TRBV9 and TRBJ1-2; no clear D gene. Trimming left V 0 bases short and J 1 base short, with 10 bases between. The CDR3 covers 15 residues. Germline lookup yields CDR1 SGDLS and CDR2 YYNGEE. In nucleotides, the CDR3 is TGTGCCAGCAGCGTAGGATCAGGAGTTAACTATGGCTACACCTTC. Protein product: CASSVGSGVNYGYTF.

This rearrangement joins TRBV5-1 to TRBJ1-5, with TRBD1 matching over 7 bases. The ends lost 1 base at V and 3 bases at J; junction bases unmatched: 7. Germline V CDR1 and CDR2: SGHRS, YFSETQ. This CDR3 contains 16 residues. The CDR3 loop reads CASSLSRGDLNQPQHF. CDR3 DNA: TGCGCCAGCAGCTTGTCCAGGGGGGACCTCAATCAGCCCCAGCATTTT.

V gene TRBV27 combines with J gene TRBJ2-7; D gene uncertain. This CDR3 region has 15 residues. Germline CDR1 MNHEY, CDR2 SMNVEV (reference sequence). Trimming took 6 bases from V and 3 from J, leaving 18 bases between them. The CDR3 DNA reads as TGTGCCAGCAGGTGGGCCAGCGCAGTATTCTACGAGCAGTACTTC. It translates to CASRWASAVFYEQYF.

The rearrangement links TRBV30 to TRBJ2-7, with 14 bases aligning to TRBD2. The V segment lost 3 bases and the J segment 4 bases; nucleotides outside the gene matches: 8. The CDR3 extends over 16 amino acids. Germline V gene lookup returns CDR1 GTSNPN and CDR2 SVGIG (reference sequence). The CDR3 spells CAWSHGLAGGGYEQYF. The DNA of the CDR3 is TGTGCCTGGAGCCATGGACTAGCGGGAGGTGGTTACGAGCAGTACTTC.

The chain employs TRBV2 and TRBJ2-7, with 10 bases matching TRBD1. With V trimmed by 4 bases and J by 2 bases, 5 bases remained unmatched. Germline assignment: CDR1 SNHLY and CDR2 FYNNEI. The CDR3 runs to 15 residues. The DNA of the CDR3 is TGTGCCAGCAGTGTCCCCGGGACAGGGGCCTACGAGCAGTACTTC. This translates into CASSVPGTGAYEQYF. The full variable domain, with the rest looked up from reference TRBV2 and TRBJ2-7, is EPEVTQTPSHQVTQMGQEVILRCVPISNHLYFYWYRQILGQKVEFLVSFYNNEISEKSEIFDDQFSVERPDGSNFTLKIRSTKLEDSAMYFCASSVPGTGAYEQYFGPGTRLTVT.